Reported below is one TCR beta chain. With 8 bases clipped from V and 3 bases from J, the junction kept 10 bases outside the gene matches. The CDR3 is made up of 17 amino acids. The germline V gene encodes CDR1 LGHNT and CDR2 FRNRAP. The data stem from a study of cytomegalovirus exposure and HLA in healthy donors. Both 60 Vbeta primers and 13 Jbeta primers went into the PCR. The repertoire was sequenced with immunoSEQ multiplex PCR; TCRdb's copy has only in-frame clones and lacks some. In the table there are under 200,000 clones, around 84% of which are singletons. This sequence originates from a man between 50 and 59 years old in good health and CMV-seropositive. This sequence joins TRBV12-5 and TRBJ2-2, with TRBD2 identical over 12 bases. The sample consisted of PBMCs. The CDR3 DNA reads TGTGCTAGTCTTTCACGACTAGCGGGAGAGGACACCGGGGAGCTGTTTTTT. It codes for CASLSRLAGEDTGELFF.